This is a list of T cell receptor beta chains from one sample in a study of blood T cell repertoires in COVID-19. Sequencing was performed with immunoSEQ multiplex PCR; in TCRdb, only in-frame clones are kept and a portion is missing. The data contain just under 350,000 clones, about 89% of them singletons. The sample taken for sequencing was peripheral blood. Every receptor here comes from a woman aged 45-60 years with COVID-19, enrolled during active disease. CDR3s include the opening cysteine and the closing phenylalanine or tryptophan. The order of the fields is CDR3 length, J gene, D gene, clone size, V gene, CDR3 DNA, CDR3 protein. The D gene is left open where the match is weak. Clone size is not always given. Where it is, it says once, few, many or a class for expanded clones.

13 | TRBJ2-1 | - | - | TRBV9 | TGTGCCAGCAGCGTAAACCCCGGGACACGGCAGTTCTTC | CASSVNPGTRQFF
19 | TRBJ1-2 | - | - | TRBV18 | TGTGCCAGCTCGCCCCCTGGGGGCGCGGTCAACCCGAGTAACTATGGCTACACCTTC | CASSPPGGAVNPSNYGYTF
12 | TRBJ2-3 | - | - | TRBV5-1 | TGCGCCAGCAGTAACCCGCAGGATACGCAGTATTTT | CASSNPQDTQYF
16 | TRBJ2-6 | - | - | TRBV19 | TGTGCCAGTAGTAGGGCAGATAGCTCTGGGGCCAACGTCCTGACTTTC | CASSRADSSGANVLTF
14 | TRBJ2-7 | - | - | TRBV7-9 | TGTGCCAGCAGCTTAGGTAGCGTAGCCTACGAGCAGTACTTC | CASSLGSVAYEQYF
15 | TRBJ2-4 | - | - | TRBV9 | TGTGCCAGCAGTAAACAGGGTTCCGCCAAAAACATTCAGTACTTC | CASSKQGSAKNIQYF
12 | TRBJ2-3 | TRBD1 | - | TRBV5-1 | TGCGCCAGCAGCTGGGGCCGGGACAGGGTATATTTT | CASSWGRDRVYF
16 | TRBJ1-2 | - | - | TRBV19 | TGTGCCAGTAGTATGGGGAGGCAGACCGGGAACTATGGCTACACCTTC | CASSMGRQTGNYGYTF
12 | TRBJ1-2 | TRBD1 | - | TRBV20-1 | TGCAGTGCTAGTGGCAGGGGGCTCGGCTACACCTTC | CSASGRGLGYTF
16 | TRBJ2-5 | - | once | TRBV6-2/TRBV6-3 | TGTGCCAGCAGTCCCCTTCGGGGGGCCTCCCAAGAGACCCAGTACTTC | CASSPLRGASQETQYF
13 | TRBJ2-7 | TRBD1 | - | TRBV12-5 | TGTGCTAGTGGTTTGCGGACAGGGAGCGAGCAGTACTTC | CASGLRTGSEQYF
17 | TRBJ1-2 | TRBD1 | - | TRBV25-1 | TGTGCCAGCAGTACCCCAGGGACAGGGAGTTTATTCTATGGCTACACCTTC | CASSTPGTGSLFYGYTF
17 | TRBJ2-7 | TRBD2 | few | TRBV29-1 | TGCAGCGTTGAAGAGGCTGGAGGACTAGCGGGAGAAGGGGAGCAGTACTTC | CSVEEAGGLAGEGEQYF
16 | TRBJ2-2 | - | - | TRBV12-5 | TGTGCTAGTTCGCCTCAGGGGATCCCGAACACCGGGGAGCTGTTTTTT | CASSPQGIPNTGELFF
18 | TRBJ2-2 | - | - | TRBV2 | TGTGCCAGCAGCGGCCGGGGGAGATCTCTCGCGAACACCGGGGAGCTGTTTTTT | CASSGRGRSLANTGELFF
17 | TRBJ1-1 | TRBD1 | - | TRBV6-2/TRBV6-3 | TGTGCCAGCAGTTACTCGAGGGCGGGACAGGGGGGCACTGAAGCTTTCTTT | CASSYSRAGQGGTEAFF
15 | TRBJ2-1 | TRBD2 | - | TRBV19 | TGTGCCAGTAGTTCAAGAGTACTAGCGGGAGATGAGCAGTTCTTC | CASSSRVLAGDEQFF
13 | TRBJ2-3 | - | - | TRBV29-1 | TGCAGCGTCATAGCAGATGGCACAGATACGCAGTATTTT | CSVIADGTDTQYF
16 | TRBJ2-3 | TRBD2 | - | TRBV5-5 | TGTGCCAGCAGCTTGGGAGGGACTAGCGGCACAGATACGCAGTATTTT | CASSLGGTSGTDTQYF
15 | TRBJ2-1 | TRBD1 | - | TRBV7-2 | TGTGCCAGCAGCTTTTCCGGGACAGCGAACAATGAGCAGTTCTTC | CASSFSGTANNEQFF